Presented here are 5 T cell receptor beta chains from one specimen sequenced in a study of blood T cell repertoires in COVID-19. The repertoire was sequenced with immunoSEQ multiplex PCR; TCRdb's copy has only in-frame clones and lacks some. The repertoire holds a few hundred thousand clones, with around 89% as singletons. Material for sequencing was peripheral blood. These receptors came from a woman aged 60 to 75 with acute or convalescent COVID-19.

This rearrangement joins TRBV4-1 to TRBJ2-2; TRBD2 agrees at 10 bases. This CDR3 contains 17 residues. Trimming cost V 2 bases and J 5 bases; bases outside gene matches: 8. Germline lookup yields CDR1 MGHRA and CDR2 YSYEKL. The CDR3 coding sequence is TGCGCCAGCAGCCAAAGGCTAGCGGGAGTGGAAACCGGGGAGCTGTTTTTT. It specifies CASSQRLAGVETGELFF.

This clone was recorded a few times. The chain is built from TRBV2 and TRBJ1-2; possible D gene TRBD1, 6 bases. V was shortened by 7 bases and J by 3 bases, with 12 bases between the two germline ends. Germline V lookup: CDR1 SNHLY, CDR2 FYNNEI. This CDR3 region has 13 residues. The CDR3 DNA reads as TGTGCCAGCACTTCGGACAGACACTATGGCTACACCTTC. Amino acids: CASTSDRHYGYTF.

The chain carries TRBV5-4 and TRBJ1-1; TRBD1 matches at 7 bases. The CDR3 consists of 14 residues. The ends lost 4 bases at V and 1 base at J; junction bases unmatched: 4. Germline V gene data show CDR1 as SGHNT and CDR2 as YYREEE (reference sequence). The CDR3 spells CASSPTGQNTEAFF. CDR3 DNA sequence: TGTGCCAGCAGCCCGACAGGGCAGAACACTGAAGCTTTCTTT. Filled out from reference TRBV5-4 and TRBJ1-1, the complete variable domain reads ETGVTQSPTHLIKTRGQQVTLRCSSQSGHNTVSWYQQALGQGPQFIFQYYREEENGRGNFPPRFSGLQFPNYSSELNVNALELDDSALYLCASSPTGQNTEAFFGQGTRLTVV.

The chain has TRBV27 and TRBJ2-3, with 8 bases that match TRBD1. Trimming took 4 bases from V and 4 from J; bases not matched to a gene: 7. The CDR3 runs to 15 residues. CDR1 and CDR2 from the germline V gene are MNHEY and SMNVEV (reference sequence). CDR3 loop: CASSYAGGGADTQYF. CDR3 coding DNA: TGTGCCAGCAGTTACGCAGGGGGCGGAGCAGATACGCAGTATTTT.

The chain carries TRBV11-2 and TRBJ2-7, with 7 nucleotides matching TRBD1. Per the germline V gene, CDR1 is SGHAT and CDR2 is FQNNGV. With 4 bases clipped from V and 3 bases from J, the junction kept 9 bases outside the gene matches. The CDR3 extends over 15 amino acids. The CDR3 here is CASSSLTGSLYEQYF. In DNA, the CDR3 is TGTGCCAGCAGCTCATTGACAGGGAGCCTCTACGAGCAGTACTTC.